Included here is one T cell receptor beta chain sequence, with context. The data originate from a study of technical replicates of blood from a few donors. Germline lookup yields CDR1 MRHNA and CDR2 SNTAGT. Trimming took 6 bases from V and 6 from J; bases not matched to a gene: 8. The CDR3 is made up of 15 amino acids. Only in-frame clones appear in the TCRdb table, and some are missing; sequencing was by immunoSEQ multiplex PCR. The sample holds about 70,000 clones; about 94% are singletons and the top ten take approximately 0.4%. Input material: T cells isolated from PBMCs. The chain carries TRBV6-4 and TRBJ2-1; 10 positions match TRBD2. This sequence originates from a human donor in good health. The CDR3 is CASSAWTSGANEQFF. CDR3 nucleotides: TGTGCCAGCAGCGCCTGGACTAGCGGAGCCAATGAGCAGTTCTTC.